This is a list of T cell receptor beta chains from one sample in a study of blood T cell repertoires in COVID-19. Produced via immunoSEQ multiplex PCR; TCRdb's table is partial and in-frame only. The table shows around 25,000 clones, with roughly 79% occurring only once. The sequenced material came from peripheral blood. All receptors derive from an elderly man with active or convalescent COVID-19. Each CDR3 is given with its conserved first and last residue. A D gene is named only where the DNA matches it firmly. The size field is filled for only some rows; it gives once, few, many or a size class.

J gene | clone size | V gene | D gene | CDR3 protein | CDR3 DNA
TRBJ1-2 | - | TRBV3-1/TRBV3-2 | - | CASSHAGERGGYTF | TGTGCCAGCAGCCACGCAGGCGAAAGAGGGGGCTACACCTTC
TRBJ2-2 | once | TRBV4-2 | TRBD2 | CASSGLAGGNTGELFF | TGTGCCAGCAGCGGACTAGCGGGGGGGAACACCGGGGAGCTGTTTTTT
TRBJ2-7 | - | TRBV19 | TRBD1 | CASLDRGSYEQYF | TGTGCCAGTCTGGACAGGGGAAGCTACGAGCAGTACTTC
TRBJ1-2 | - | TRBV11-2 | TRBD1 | CASSLGAGTANYGYTF | TGTGCCAGCAGCTTAGGAGCCGGGACAGCAAACTATGGCTACACCTTC
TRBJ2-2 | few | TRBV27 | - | CASRARRSNTGELFF | TGTGCCAGCAGAGCGAGACGTTCGAACACCGGGGAGCTGTTTTTT
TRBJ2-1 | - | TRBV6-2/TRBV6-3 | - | CASSYSDYPYNEQFF | TGTGCCAGCAGTTACTCGGACTACCCCTACAATGAGCAGTTCTTC
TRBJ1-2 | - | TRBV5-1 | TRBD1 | CASSLGTGGRGYTF | TGCGCCAGCAGCTTGGGGACAGGGGGTCGCGGCTACACCTTC
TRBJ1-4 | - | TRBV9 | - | CASSEGQFATNEKLFF | TGTGCCAGCAGCGAAGGACAGTTTGCAACTAATGAAAAACTGTTTTTT
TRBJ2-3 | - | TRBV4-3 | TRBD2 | CASSRGLAGTDTQYF | TGCGCCAGCAGCAGAGGACTAGCGGGCACAGATACGCAGTATTTT
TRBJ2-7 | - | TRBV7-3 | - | CASSKSGVNYEQYF | TGTGCCAGCAGCAAATCAGGGGTCAACTACGAGCAGTACTTC
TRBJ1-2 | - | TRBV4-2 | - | CASSISWFGESPLFYGYTF | TGTGCCAGCAGTATCAGCTGGTTCGGGGAATCTCCCCTCTTCTATGGCTACACCTTC
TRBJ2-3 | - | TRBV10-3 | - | CAISESGTLDTQYF | TGTGCCATCAGTGAGTCAGGGACTTTAGATACGCAGTATTTT
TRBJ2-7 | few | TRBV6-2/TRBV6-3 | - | CASSLSGTGEQYF | TGTGCCAGCAGTCTCAGCGGGACAGGCGAGCAGTACTTC
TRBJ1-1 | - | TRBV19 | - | CASIQYTEAFF | TGTGCCAGTATTCAATACACTGAAGCTTTCTTT
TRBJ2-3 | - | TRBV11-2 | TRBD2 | CASSLASGADTQYF | TGTGCCAGCAGCTTAGCTAGCGGGGCGGATACGCAGTATTTT
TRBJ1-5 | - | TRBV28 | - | CASTRRVNSNQPQHF | TGTGCCAGCACTCGTCGCGTTAATAGCAATCAGCCCCAGCATTTT
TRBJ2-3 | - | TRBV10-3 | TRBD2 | CATWGLAATDTQYF | TGTGCCACGTGGGGACTAGCGGCCACAGATACGCAGTATTTT
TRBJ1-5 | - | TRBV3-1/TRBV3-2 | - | CASTIGVNQPQHF | TGTGCCAGCACCATAGGGGTCAATCAGCCCCAGCATTTT
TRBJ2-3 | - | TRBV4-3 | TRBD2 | CASSQGLGTDTQYF | TGCGCCAGCAGTCAGGGACTAGGGACAGATACGCAGTATTTT
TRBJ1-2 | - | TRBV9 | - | CASSGGPRGVGYGYTF | TGTGCCAGCAGCGGAGGCCCCAGGGGAGTAGGGTATGGCTACACCTTC
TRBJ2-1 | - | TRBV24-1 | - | CATRFGGDNEQFF | TGTGCCACGAGGTTTGGGGGCGACAATGAGCAGTTCTTC
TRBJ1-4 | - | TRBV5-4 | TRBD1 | CASSLGQGAGEKLFF | TGTGCCAGCAGCTTGGGTCAGGGGGCAGGGGAAAAACTGTTTTTT
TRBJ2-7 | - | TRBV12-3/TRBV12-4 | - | CASSPRVYEQYF | TGTGCCAGCAGTCCGCGCGTCTACGAGCAGTACTTC
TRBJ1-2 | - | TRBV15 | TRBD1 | CATSRVRGDREGYTF | TGTGCCACCAGCAGAGTAAGGGGGGACAGGGAAGGCTACACCTTC
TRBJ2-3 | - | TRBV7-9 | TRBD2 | CASSPVAGADTQYF | TGTGCCAGCAGTCCAGTGGCGGGGGCAGATACGCAGTATTTT
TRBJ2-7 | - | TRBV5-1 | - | CASSPQGYEQYF | TGCGCCAGCAGCCCCCAGGGCTACGAGCAGTACTTC
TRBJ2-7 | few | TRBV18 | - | CASSPHEQSYEQYF | TGTGCCAGCTCACCACATGAGCAATCCTACGAGCAGTACTTC
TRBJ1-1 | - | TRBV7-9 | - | CASSFRQVLNTEAFF | TGTGCCAGCAGCTTTAGACAGGTCTTGAACACTGAAGCTTTCTTT
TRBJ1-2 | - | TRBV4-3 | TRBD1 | CASSQDRGKYGYTF | TGCGCCAGCAGCCAGGACAGGGGGAAGTATGGCTACACCTTC
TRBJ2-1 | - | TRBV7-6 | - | CASSVQGSLAYEQFF | TGTGCCAGCAGCGTCCAGGGATCTCTGGCCTATGAGCAGTTCTTC
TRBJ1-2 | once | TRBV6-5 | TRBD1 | CASKVGQGFSYGYTF | TGTGCCAGCAAGGTCGGACAGGGATTTAGCTATGGCTACACCTTC
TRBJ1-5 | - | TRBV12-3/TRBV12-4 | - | CASSRQNQPQHF | TGTGCCAGCAGCCGACAGAATCAGCCCCAGCATTTT
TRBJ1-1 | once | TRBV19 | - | CASRPGGGMNTEAFF | TGTGCCAGTAGGCCGGGGGGCGGTATGAACACTGAAGCTTTCTTT
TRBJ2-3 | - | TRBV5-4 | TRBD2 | CASGGKQAGGDTDTQYF | TGCGCCAGCGGGGGAAAACAAGCGGGGGGTGACACAGATACGCAGTATTTT
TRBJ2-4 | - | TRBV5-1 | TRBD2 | CASSWTSGSKNIQYF | TGCGCCAGCAGCTGGACTAGCGGGTCCAAAAACATTCAGTACTTC
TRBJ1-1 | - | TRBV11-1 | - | CASSLDILNTEAFF | TGTGCCAGCAGCCTCGACATCCTGAACACTGAAGCTTTCTTT
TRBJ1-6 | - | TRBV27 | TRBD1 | CASSLLGTVYNSPLHF | TGTGCCAGCAGCCTCCTCGGGACAGTTTATAATTCACCCCTCCACTTT
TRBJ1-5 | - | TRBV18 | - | CASSPDSNQPQHF | TGTGCCAGCTCACCGGACAGTAATCAGCCCCAGCATTTT
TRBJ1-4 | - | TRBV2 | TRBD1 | CASSENRGPNEKLFF | TGTGCCAGCAGTGAAAACAGGGGGCCTAATGAAAAACTGTTTTTT
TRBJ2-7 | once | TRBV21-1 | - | CASSHLGGSRYEQYF | TGTGCCAGCAGCCACCTCGGAGGCAGCCGGTACGAGCAGTACTTC
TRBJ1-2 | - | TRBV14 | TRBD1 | CASSLQGANYGYTF | TGTGCCAGCAGCCTCCAGGGGGCTAACTATGGCTACACCTTC